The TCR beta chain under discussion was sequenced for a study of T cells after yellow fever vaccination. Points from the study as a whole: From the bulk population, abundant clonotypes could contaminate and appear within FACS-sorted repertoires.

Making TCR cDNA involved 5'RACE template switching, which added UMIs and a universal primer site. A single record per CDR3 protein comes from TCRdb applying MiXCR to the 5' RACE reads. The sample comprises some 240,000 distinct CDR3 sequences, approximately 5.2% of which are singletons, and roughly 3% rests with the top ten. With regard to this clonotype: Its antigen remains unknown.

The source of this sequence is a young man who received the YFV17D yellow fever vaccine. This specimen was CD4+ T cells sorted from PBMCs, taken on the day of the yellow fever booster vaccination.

The CDR3 region is CASSYDRLGQETQYF. CDR3 nucleotide sequence: TGTGCCAGCAGTTACGACAGGTTGGGGCAAGAGACCCAGTACTTC. J is TRBJ2-5 and V is TRBV6-5; D might be TRBD1 (6 bases). This CDR3 region has 15 residues. Per the germline V gene, CDR1 is MNHEY and CDR2 is SVGAGI. Between the trimmed V and J ends, which lost 2 bases and 2 bases, there was a span of 12 bases.